Listed here are 26 T cell receptor beta chains from one sample, sequenced in a study of cytomegalovirus exposure and HLA in healthy donors (dated by TCRdb to 2016 to 2017). Libraries were prepared through the immunoSEQ multiplex PCR assay. A mixture of 60 forward primers for TCR Vbeta segments and 13 reverse primers for TCR Jbeta segments was used in the multiplex PCR. The clones in this table, taken by TCRdb from immuneACCESS, are in-frame only. Not every clone is retained; where verified, under half of the shortfall comes from an unresolved V gene, and the cause of the rest is unknown. For this sample the table gives about 160,000 clones, of which under 90% were detected only once. The top ten clonotypes cover 1.5% to 2.5% of the sample. Sequencing was carried out using PBMCs. The receptors derive from a man aged 18-30 years in good health and CMV-seronegative.

This sequence joins TRBV28 and TRBJ2-1, with 9 nucleotides matching TRBD2. The CDR3 totals 14 residues. CDR1 and CDR2 (germline): MDHEN, SYDVKM. V shed 2 bases and J 8 bases; nucleotides not matched to a gene: 4. Written as DNA, the CDR3 is TGTGCCAGCAGTTTAGCGGGGGGGCGGGATGAGCAGTTCTTC. Encoded protein: CASSLAGGRDEQFF.

For the CDR3, the DNA is TGTGCCAGCACCCAATACAGGGGGCGGTACGAGCAGTACTTC. Translating gives CASTQYRGRYEQYF. The rearrangement links TRBV28 to TRBJ2-7; 9 nucleotides agree with TRBD1. The V gene end was trimmed by 7 bases and the J gene end by 4 bases; junction bases not matched to a gene: 8. The CDR3 covers 14 residues. Germline lookup yields CDR1 MDHEN and CDR2 SYDVKM.

The chain uses TRBV7-3 and TRBJ2-3, with TRBD2 identical over 10 bases. The CDR3 runs to 19 residues. Losses at the gene ends were 0 bases for V and 4 bases for J; bases not matched to a gene: 13. CDR1 is SGHTA and CDR2 is FQGTGA in the germline V gene. The CDR3 protein is CASSLTGFSGGSRSDTQYF. CDR3 bases: TGTGCCAGCAGCTTAACAGGGTTTAGCGGGGGGTCGAGGTCAGATACGCAGTATTTT. Combining the CDR3 with reference TRBV7-3 and TRBJ2-3 gives the whole variable domain GAGVSQTPSNKVTEKGKYVELRCDPISGHTALYWYRQSLGQGPEFLIYFQGTGAADDSGLPNDRFFAVRPEGSVSTLKIQRTERGDSAVYLCASSLTGFSGGSRSDTQYFGPGTRLTVL.

This rearrangement joins TRBV6-5 to TRBJ1-1; D is possibly TRBD1 (5 bases). Trimming removed 2 bases from V and 8 bases from J, with 15 bases in between. The CDR3 totals 14 residues. The germline V gene has CDR1 MNHEY and CDR2 SVGAGI. Here the CDR3 reads CASSYRKPGFEAFF. In DNA form, the CDR3 reads TGTGCCAGCAGTTACCGTAAACCAGGGTTCGAAGCTTTCTTT.

This clone appeared a single time. The rearrangement links TRBV5-1 to TRBJ2-7; maybe TRBD1 (5 bases). The V and J ends lost 2 bases and 3 bases respectively, with 12 bases between them. The CDR3 has 14 residues. CDR1 SGHRS and CDR2 YFSETQ come from the germline V gene. This CDR3 is CASSFRDPGYEQYF. The CDR3 DNA reads as TGCGCCAGCAGCTTCAGGGATCCCGGCTACGAGCAGTACTTC.

The rearrangement uses TRBV2 and TRBJ2-6; 9 bases are shared with TRBD1. This CDR3 is built from 19 residues. Germline CDR1 is SNHLY and CDR2 is FYNNEI. V trimming: 1 base; J trimming: 1 base; junction bases outside the gene matches: 8. Here the CDR3 DNA reads TGTGCCAGCAGTGAAGGGGGACAGGGTTTAGGGTCTGGGGCCAACGTCCTGACTTTC. This sequence encodes CASSEGGQGLGSGANVLTF.

The J gene is TRBJ1-1, the V gene TRBV7-8; 8 positions match TRBD1. The CDR3 runs 15 residues. Per germline, CDR1 SGHVS and CDR2 FQNEAQ. Trimming cost V 5 bases and J 6 bases; bases outside gene matches: 11. CDR3 sequence: CASSQWADREAEAFF. For the CDR3, the DNA is TGTGCCAGCAGCCAGTGGGCGGACAGGGAGGCTGAAGCTTTCTTT.

This clone was picked up one time. The chain carries TRBV4-1 and TRBJ2-5; no firm D call. CDR1 is MGHRA, CDR2 YSYEKL, per germline. Trimming removed 4 bases at V and 3 bases at J, with 9 bases between. The CDR3 covers 13 residues. CDR3 coding DNA: TGCGCCAGCAGCCCCGTTCGGGAAGAGACCCAGTACTTC. It is translated as CASSPVREETQYF.

Note on this clone: An end of the junction differs from the germline gene, which may be a read error. The V gene is TRBV7-9, the J gene TRBJ1-2; 7 nucleotides match TRBD1. Germline V gene lookup returns CDR1 SEHNR and CDR2 FQNEAQ (reference sequence). This CDR3 has 15 residues. The CDR3 nucleotides read TGTTCCAGCAGCTTGGGTACAGGGGACCTCTATGGCTACACCTTC. It translates to CSSSLGTGDLYGYTF.

This clone was picked up one time. The J gene is TRBJ1-5, the V gene TRBV6-1, with 7 positions matching TRBD1. The ends lost 2 bases at V and 4 bases at J; junction bases unmatched: 5. This CDR3 has 15 amino acids. Germline V lookup: CDR1 MNHNS, CDR2 SASEGT. The CDR3 bases are TGTGCCAGCAGTGAACTGGGACAGAGGAATCAGCCCCAGCATTTT. Translated, it gives CASSELGQRNQPQHF.

This clone appeared once. The rearrangement joins TRBV4-3 to TRBJ2-3, with a tentative D call TRBD2 (5 bases). Germline assignment: CDR1 LGHNA and CDR2 YSLEER. The CDR3 has 14 residues. The germline V and J ends were trimmed by 2 bases and 1 base, with 7 bases remaining between them. The DNA for the CDR3 is TGCGCCAGCAGCCAAATTAGCGGCACAGATACGCAGTATTTT. It encodes CASSQISGTDTQYF.

The V gene is TRBV28, the J gene TRBJ2-7; 12 positions agree with TRBD2. Germline CDR1 MDHEN, CDR2 SYDVKM. The V and J ends lost 7 bases and 0 bases, in that order; junction bases with no gene match: 13. This CDR3 spans 18 amino acids. This CDR3 is CASNTGTSGPFSSYEQYF. The CDR3 coding sequence is TGTGCCAGCAACACCGGGACTAGCGGGCCGTTTAGCTCCTACGAGCAGTACTTC.

The J gene is TRBJ2-3, the V gene TRBV4-3, with 10 bases aligning to TRBD2. This CDR3 region has 15 residues. Germline V gene lookup returns CDR1 LGHNA and CDR2 YSLEER. V lost 3 bases and J lost 3; bases outside the gene matches: 3. Written as DNA, the CDR3 is TGCGCCAGCAGCCAGCAACTAGCGGGAACAGATACGCAGTATTTT. Its translation is CASSQQLAGTDTQYF.

The chain couples TRBV29-1 to TRBJ2-1, with 9 bases identical to TRBD1. This CDR3 comprises 12 residues. The germline V gene has CDR1 SQVTM and CDR2 ANQGSEA. After removal of 7 bases from V and 4 bases from J, the junction contained 2 bases not matched to a gene. CDR3 region: CSGGTGYNEQFF. The CDR3 DNA follows: TGCAGCGGCGGGACAGGGTACAATGAGCAGTTCTTC.

The chain links TRBV5-1 to TRBJ2-5; 8 bases align to TRBD2. Germline V CDR1 and CDR2: SGHRS, YFSETQ. J lost 3 bases, V lost 2 bases, and 15 bases had no gene match. This CDR3 spans 18 amino acids. CDR3 nucleotide sequence: TGCGCCAGCAGCTTCGGGACTAGACAGGAAAGGGCGAAAGAGACCCAGTACTTC. Its protein product is CASSFGTRQERAKETQYF.

The V gene is TRBV5-1, the J gene TRBJ2-2; D possibly corresponds to TRBD2 (5 bases). The V gene lost 1 base and the J gene lost 1 base, with 8 bases spanning the gap. CDR3 length: 15 residues. CDR1 is SGHRS, CDR2 YFSETQ, per germline. The CDR3 reads CASSLNRGNTGELFF. DNA for the CDR3: TGCGCCAGCAGCTTGAATCGGGGGAACACCGGGGAGCTGTTTTTT.

The chain uses TRBV4-2 and TRBJ1-5, with TRBD1 identical over 7 bases. CDR3 size: 15 residues. Trimming took 0 bases from V and 5 from J; bases not matched to a gene: 4. Germline CDR1 is LGHNA and CDR2 is YNFKEQ. Here the CDR3 DNA reads TGTGCCAGCAGCCAAGATAGGGGGCGGGATCAGCCCCAGCATTTT. As protein: CASSQDRGRDQPQHF.

The chain uses TRBV29-1 and TRBJ2-4; D call uncertain. In germline, CDR1 is SQVTM, CDR2 ANQGSEA. Between the trimmed V and J ends, which lost 0 bases and 0 bases, there was a span of 6 bases. The CDR3 length is 14 residues. CDR3 loop: CSVEDSLAKNIQYF. The CDR3 DNA reads as TGCAGCGTTGAAGACTCCCTAGCCAAAAACATTCAGTACTTC.

This clone was counted between two and nine times. The chain recombines TRBV12-5 with TRBJ1-6, with a possible D match to TRBD1 (5 bases). With 7 bases removed from V and 7 bases from J, the gap between germline ends came to 14 bases. The CDR3 loop spans 14 amino acids. The V gene's germline CDR1 is LGHNT and CDR2 FRNRAP. The CDR3 bases are TGTGCTAGTGTGCTCGCAGGGCGGAATTCACCCCTCCACTTT. Translated: CASVLAGRNSPLHF.

The chain recombines TRBV18 with TRBJ2-5; possible D gene TRBD1, 5 bases. Germline V gives CDR1 KGHSH, CDR2 LQKENI. The CDR3 totals 16 residues. Trimming left V 0 bases short and J 9 bases short, with 20 bases between. This chain's CDR3 is CASSPPKGAPSGAQYF. Here the CDR3 DNA reads TGTGCCAGCTCACCACCAAAAGGGGCCCCCTCAGGTGCCCAGTACTTC.

As regards this clone: In the same sample, other DNA sequences code for this CDR3. J is TRBJ2-1 and V is TRBV6-5; 9 bases match TRBD2. The V gene's germline CDR1 is MNHEY and CDR2 SVGAGI. With V trimmed by 6 bases and J by 2 bases, 5 bases remained unmatched. CDR3 length: 15 residues. The CDR3 reads CASSLSGGPYNEQFF. The CDR3 bases are TGTGCCAGCAGCCTCAGCGGGGGGCCCTACAATGAGCAGTTCTTC.

This chain joins TRBV7-8 and TRBJ1-1, with a tentative D call TRBD1 (6 bases). Germline CDR1 SGHVS, CDR2 FQNEAQ. V was cut by 3 bases and J by 0 bases, with 20 bases left in between. The CDR3 totals 18 residues. The CDR3 reads CASSFSRTDLNMNTEAFF. The CDR3 DNA is TGTGCCAGCAGCTTTAGTCGGACAGACCTTAACATGAACACTGAAGCTTTCTTT.

V and J are TRBV5-4 and TRBJ2-2, with TRBD2 matching 10 bases. CDR3 length: 18 residues. Germline CDR1 reads SGHNT; CDR2 reads YYREEE (reference sequence). With V trimmed by 4 bases and J by 6 bases, 15 bases remained unmatched. In DNA form, the CDR3 reads TGTGCCAGCAGCGGGGGGGGGAGCGGGAGGGCCATCGCCGGGGAGCTGTTTTTT. This sequence encodes CASSGGGSGRAIAGELFF.

The V and J genes are TRBV28 and TRBJ1-2; 8 bases agree with TRBD1. Germline V gives CDR1 MDHEN, CDR2 SYDVKM. CDR3 length equals 15 residues. Germline trimming cut 5 bases from V and 5 bases from J; bases unmatched to any gene: 10. This CDR3 reads CASSLIGRQGYGYTF. The CDR3 bases are TGTGCCAGCAGTCTCATCGGCAGACAGGGGTATGGCTACACCTTC.

The rearrangement links TRBV28 to TRBJ1-1; TRBD1 agrees at 10 bases. The CDR3 has 15 amino acids. The V gene's germline CDR1 is MDHEN and CDR2 SYDVKM. The CDR3 here is CASTGGASMNTEAFF. CDR3 bases: TGTGCTTCGACAGGGGGCGCGTCTATGAACACTGAAGCTTTCTTT.

This clone is a singleton in its sample. The genes are TRBV30 and TRBJ2-7; 9 bases fit TRBD2. CDR3 length: 13 residues. The junction had 3 bases not matched to a gene; V was cut back by 4 bases and J by 2 bases. CDR1 and CDR2 from the germline V gene are GTSNPN and SVGIG (reference sequence). Written as DNA, the CDR3 is TGTGCCTGGACTAGCGGGGACACCTACGAGCAGTACTTC. Its protein is CAWTSGDTYEQYF.